This TCR beta chain was sequenced for a study of T-cell memory formation after mild COVID-19. Findings and caveats of the study: Most CD4+ clones that shrank were in CM and EM, while CD8+ ones turned up in EMRA.

TCRdb reprocessed the 5' RACE reads with MiXCR, giving one entry per CDR3 protein. The data show roughly 450,000 distinct CDR3 sequences, with about 20% seen just once and roughly 12% held by the top ten. This clonotype appeared a few times. Its specificity is not known. CDR1 SGHKS and CDR2 YYEKEE come from the germline V gene (reference sequence). This CDR3 region has 13 residues. V lost 2 bases and J 7 bases, leaving 7 bases between the germline ends. The J gene is TRBJ1-6, the V gene TRBV5-5, with D unclear. The sequence was obtained from an adult woman who had mild COVID-19 (a few samples of this study predate the infection). Cell type and time point are not known. Sequenced material: PBMCs or a T cell subset sorted from them (not recorded which). The DNA for the CDR3 is TGTGCCAGCAGCTTCAGGAGCAATTCACCCCTCCACTTT. As protein: CASSFRSNSPLHF.